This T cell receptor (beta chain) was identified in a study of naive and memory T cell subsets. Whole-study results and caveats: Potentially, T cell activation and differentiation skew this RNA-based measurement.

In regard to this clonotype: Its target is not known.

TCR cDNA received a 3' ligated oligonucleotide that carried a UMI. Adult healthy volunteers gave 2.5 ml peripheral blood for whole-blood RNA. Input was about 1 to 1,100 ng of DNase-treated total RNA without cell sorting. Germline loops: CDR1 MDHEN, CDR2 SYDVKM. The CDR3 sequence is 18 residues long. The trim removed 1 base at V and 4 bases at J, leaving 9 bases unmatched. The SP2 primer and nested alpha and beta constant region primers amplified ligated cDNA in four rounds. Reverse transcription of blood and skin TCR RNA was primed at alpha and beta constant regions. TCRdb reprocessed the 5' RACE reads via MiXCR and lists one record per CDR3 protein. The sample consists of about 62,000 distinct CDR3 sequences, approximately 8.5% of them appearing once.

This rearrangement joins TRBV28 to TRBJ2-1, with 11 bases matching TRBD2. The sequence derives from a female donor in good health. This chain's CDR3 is CASSLSSSGTSGYNEQFF. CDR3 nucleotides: TGTGCCAGCAGTTTATCATCATCCGGGACTAGCGGTTACAATGAGCAGTTCTTC.